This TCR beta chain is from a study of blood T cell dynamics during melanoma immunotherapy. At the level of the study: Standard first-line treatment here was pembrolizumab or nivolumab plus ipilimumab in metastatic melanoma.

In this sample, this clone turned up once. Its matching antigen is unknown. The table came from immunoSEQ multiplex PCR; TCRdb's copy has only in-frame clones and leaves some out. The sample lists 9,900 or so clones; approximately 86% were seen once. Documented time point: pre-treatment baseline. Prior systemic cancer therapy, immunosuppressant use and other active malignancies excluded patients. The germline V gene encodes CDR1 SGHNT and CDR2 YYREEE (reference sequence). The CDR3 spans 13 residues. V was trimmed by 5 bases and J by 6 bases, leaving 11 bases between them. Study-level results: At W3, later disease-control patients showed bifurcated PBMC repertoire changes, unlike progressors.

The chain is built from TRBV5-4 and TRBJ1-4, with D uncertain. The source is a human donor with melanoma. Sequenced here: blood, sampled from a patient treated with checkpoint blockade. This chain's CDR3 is CASSGVMDEKLFF. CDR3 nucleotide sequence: TGTGCCAGCAGTGGGGTAATGGATGAAAAACTGTTTTTT.